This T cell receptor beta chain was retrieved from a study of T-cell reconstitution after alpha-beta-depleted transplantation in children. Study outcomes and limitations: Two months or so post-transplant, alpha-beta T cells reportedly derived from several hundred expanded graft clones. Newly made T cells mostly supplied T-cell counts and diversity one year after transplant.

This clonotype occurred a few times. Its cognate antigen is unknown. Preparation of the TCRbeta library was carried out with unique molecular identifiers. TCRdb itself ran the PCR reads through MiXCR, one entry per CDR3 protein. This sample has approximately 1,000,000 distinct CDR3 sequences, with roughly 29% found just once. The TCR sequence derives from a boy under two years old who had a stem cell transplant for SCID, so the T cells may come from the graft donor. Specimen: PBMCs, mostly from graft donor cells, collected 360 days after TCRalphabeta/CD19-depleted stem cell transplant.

The CDR3 loop reads CASSLYTPGELFF. Here the CDR3 DNA reads TGTGCCAGCAGTCTATACACCCCCGGGGAGCTGTTTTTT. The chain uses TRBV12-3 or TRBV12-4 and TRBJ2-2; D gene ambiguous. V lost 5 bases and J 6 bases, leaving 10 bases between the germline ends. The CDR3 totals 13 residues.